The rows below give T cell receptor beta chains drawn from one sample of a study of blood T cell repertoires in COVID-19. Generated by immunoSEQ multiplex PCR, the TCRdb table keeps only in-frame clones and is missing some. The sample lists approximately 330,000 clones; 86% were seen once. The specimen was PBMCs or T cells enriched from blood (not recorded which). The source is a woman aged 40 to 50 with acute COVID-19. CDR3s include the opening cysteine and the closing phenylalanine or tryptophan. A D gene is named only where the DNA matches it firmly. The listing skips clone size in some rows; elsewhere it reads once, few, many or a size class.

v_call	j_call	clone_size	d_call	cdr3_aa	cdr3_nt
TRBV11-2	TRBJ2-5	-	-	CASSTGGGSPRETQYF	TGTGCCAGCAGCACTGGTGGGGGCTCCCCCCGGGAGACCCAGTACTTC
TRBV9	TRBJ1-5	-	TRBD1	CASSVGGTVNQPQHF	TGTGCCAGCAGCGTAGGTGGGACAGTCAATCAGCCCCAGCATTTT
TRBV28	TRBJ1-2	once	-	CASSFGAGYGYTF	TGTGCCAGCAGTTTTGGGGCAGGCTATGGCTACACCTTC
TRBV10-3	TRBJ2-1	-	-	CAISAPSHQGNEQFF	TGTGCCATCAGTGCTCCGAGTCATCAGGGGAATGAGCAGTTCTTC
TRBV9	TRBJ2-3	-	-	CASSASEGGRVQNTQYF	TGTGCCAGCAGCGCTTCCGAGGGGGGGCGAGTGCAAAATACGCAGTATTTT
TRBV6-1	TRBJ1-5	once	-	CASSEVTGFSNQPQHF	TGTGCCAGCAGTGAAGTTACCGGGTTTAGCAATCAGCCCCAGCATTTT
TRBV7-3	TRBJ2-1	-	-	CASSLGEGSYNEQFF	TGTGCCAGCAGCTTAGGCGAGGGCTCCTACAATGAGCAGTTCTTC
TRBV19	TRBJ1-2	-	-	CASSAQGSWGGGYTF	TGTGCCAGTAGTGCTCAGGGTAGTTGGGGTGGTGGCTACACCTTC
TRBV2	TRBJ1-6	once	TRBD1	CASSWDSLTSPLHF	TGTGCCAGCAGTTGGGACAGTTTGACCTCTCCCCTCCACTTT
TRBV11-2	TRBJ1-2	-	-	CASSLDRLLGDGYTF	TGTGCCAGCAGCTTAGATAGACTCCTCGGAGATGGCTACACCTTC
TRBV5-4	TRBJ2-3	-	TRBD1	CASSSKTGYEDTQYF	TGTGCCAGCAGCTCGAAGACAGGGTATGAAGATACGCAGTATTTT
TRBV27	TRBJ2-2	-	-	CASRQTPLTGELFF	TGTGCCAGCCGACAGACCCCCCTCACCGGGGAGCTGTTTTTT
TRBV28	TRBJ1-1	-	-	CASKSGVNTEAFF	TGTGCCAGCAAATCGGGTGTGAACACTGAAGCTTTCTTT
TRBV19	TRBJ1-2	-	-	CASSFLTGDYGYTF	TGTGCCAGTAGTTTCCTGACAGGCGACTATGGCTACACCTTC
TRBV21-1	TRBJ1-5	-	-	CASSKGAGVKQPQHF	TGTGCCAGCAGCAAAGGGGCAGGGGTAAAACAGCCCCAGCATTTT
TRBV4-2	TRBJ1-2	-	TRBD1	CASSQAGQGAQGYTF	TGTGCCAGCAGCCAAGCGGGACAGGGGGCGCAAGGCTACACCTTC
TRBV19	TRBJ1-2	once	-	CASSLDSYGYTF	TGTGCCAGTAGTCTGGACAGCTATGGCTACACCTTC
TRBV15	TRBJ1-2	once	-	CATSHRWANSQATPFGYTF	TGTGCCACCAGCCATAGATGGGCAAATTCACAGGCAACCCCGTTTGGCTACACCTTC
TRBV5-4	TRBJ1-3	once	-	CASSLPSTAASGNTIYF	TGTGCCAGCAGCTTACCATCCACAGCCGCCTCTGGAAACACCATATATTTT
TRBV27	TRBJ2-3	-	TRBD2	CASSPAAGGPSTDTQYF	TGTGCCAGCTCACCCGCAGCGGGAGGGCCTAGCACAGATACGCAGTATTTT
TRBV6-2/TRBV6-3	TRBJ2-7	-	-	CASSYVGEQYF	TGTGCCAGCAGTTATGTCGGCGAGCAGTACTTC
TRBV28	TRBJ2-7	-	TRBD1	CASSPLSTGKVEQYF	TGTGCCAGCAGTCCTCTATCGACAGGGAAGGTCGAGCAGTACTTC
TRBV18	TRBJ1-4	-	-	CASSPRQAALNEKLFF	TGTGCCAGCTCACCACGACAGGCGGCCCTTAATGAAAAACTGTTTTTT
TRBV5-8	TRBJ2-1	-	TRBD2	CASSLEVTSGSAQGQFF	TGTGCCAGCAGCTTGGAAGTAACTAGCGGGAGCGCCCAGGGGCAGTTCTTC
TRBV28	TRBJ1-2	-	-	CASSLIARANYGYTF	TGTGCCAGCAGTTTAATAGCAAGAGCTAACTATGGCTACACCTTC
TRBV18	TRBJ2-7	-	-	CASSQDRNVYEQYF	TGTGCCAGCTCACAGGACAGAAATGTCTACGAGCAGTACTTC
TRBV5-6	TRBJ1-6	-	-	CASSLGDSDSPLHF	TGTGCCAGCAGCTTGGGCGACAGTGATTCACCCCTCCACTTT
TRBV6-6	TRBJ1-2	-	-	CASSYRPGEGYGYTF	TGTGCCAGCAGTTACCGGCCAGGGGAAGGCTATGGCTACACCTTC
TRBV11-2	TRBJ2-1	-	TRBD2	CASSTRRGGYEQFF	TGTGCCAGCAGCACGCGGCGGGGGGGGTATGAGCAGTTCTTC
TRBV18	TRBJ1-2	-	-	CASSPPSSGGGGYTF	TGTGCCAGCTCACCACCGAGTTCGGGCGGAGGGGGCTACACCTTC
TRBV7-9	TRBJ1-1	-	TRBD1	CASSLGLTGGAEAFF	TGTGCCAGCAGCTTAGGGTTAACAGGGGGCGCTGAAGCTTTCTTT